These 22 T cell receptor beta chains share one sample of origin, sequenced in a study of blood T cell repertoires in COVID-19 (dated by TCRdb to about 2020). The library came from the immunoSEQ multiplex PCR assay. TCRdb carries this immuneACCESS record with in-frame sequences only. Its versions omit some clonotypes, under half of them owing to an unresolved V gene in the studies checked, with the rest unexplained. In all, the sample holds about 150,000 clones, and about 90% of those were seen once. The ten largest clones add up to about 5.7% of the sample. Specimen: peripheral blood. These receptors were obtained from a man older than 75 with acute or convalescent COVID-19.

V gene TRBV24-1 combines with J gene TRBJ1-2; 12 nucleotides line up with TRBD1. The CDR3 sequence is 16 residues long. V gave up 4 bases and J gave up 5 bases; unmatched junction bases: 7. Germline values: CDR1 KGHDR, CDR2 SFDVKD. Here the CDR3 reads CATSETGQGAGYGYTF. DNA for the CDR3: TGTGCCACCAGTGAGACGGGACAGGGGGCAGGGTATGGCTACACCTTC.

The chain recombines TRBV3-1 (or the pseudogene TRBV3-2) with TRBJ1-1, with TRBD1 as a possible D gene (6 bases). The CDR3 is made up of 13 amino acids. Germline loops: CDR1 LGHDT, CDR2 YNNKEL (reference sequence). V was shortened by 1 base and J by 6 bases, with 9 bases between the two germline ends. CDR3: CASSQVRGSEAFF. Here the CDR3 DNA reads TGTGCCAGCAGCCAAGTCAGGGGTTCTGAAGCTTTCTTT.

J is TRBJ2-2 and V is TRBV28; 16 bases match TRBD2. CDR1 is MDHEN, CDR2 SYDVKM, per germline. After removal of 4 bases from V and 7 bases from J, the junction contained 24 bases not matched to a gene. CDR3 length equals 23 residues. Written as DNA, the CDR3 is TGTGCCAGCAGTTCCATCCCGGGACAGGGGACTAGCGGGAGGGCTTTTTTTGGCGGGGAGCTGTTTTTT. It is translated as CASSSIPGQGTSGRAFFGGELFF. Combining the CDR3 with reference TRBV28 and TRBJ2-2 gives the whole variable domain DVKVTQSSRYLVKRTGEKVFLECVQDMDHENMFWYRQDPGLGLRLIYFSYDVKMKEKGDIPEGYSVSREKKERFSLILESASTNQTSMYLCASSSIPGQGTSGRAFFGGELFFGEGSRLTVL.

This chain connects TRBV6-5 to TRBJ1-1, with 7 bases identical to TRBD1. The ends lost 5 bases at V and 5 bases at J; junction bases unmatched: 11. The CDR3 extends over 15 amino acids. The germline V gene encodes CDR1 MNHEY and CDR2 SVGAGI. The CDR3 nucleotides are TGTGCCAGCAGTCCGGTTAAGGGGGCAGGAACTGAAGCTTTCTTT. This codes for CASSPVKGAGTEAFF.

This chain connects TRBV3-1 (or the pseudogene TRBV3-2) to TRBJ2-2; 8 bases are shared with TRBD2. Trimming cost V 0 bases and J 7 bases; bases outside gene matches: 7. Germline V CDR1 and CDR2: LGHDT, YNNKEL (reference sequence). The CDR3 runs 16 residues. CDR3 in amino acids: CASSQDSGRALGELFF. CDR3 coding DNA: TGTGCCAGCAGCCAAGATTCCGGGAGGGCCCTCGGGGAGCTGTTTTTT.

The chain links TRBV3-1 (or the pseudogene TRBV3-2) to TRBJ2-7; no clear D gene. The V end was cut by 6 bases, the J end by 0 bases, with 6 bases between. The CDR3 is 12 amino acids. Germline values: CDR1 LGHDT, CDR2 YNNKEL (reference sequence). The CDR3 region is CASSDSSYEQYF. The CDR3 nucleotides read TGTGCCAGCAGTGATAGCTCCTACGAGCAGTACTTC.

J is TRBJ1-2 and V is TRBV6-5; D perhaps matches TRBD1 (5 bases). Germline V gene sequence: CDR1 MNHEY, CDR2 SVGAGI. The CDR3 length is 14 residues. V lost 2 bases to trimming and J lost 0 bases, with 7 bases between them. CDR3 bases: TGTGCCAGCAGTTACCGACAGTCTAACTATGGCTACACCTTC. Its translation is CASSYRQSNYGYTF.

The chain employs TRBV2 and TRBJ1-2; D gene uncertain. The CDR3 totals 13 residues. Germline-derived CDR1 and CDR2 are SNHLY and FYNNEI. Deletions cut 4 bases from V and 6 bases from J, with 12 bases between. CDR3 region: CASSGEGLDGYTF. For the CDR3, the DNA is TGTGCCAGCAGTGGTGAGGGCTTGGATGGCTACACCTTC.

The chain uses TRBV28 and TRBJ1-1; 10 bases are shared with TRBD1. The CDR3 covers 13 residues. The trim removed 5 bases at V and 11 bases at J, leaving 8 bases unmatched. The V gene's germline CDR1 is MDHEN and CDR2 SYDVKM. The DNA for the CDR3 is TGTGCCAGCAGTCGGGGACAGGGGAGGTTGGCTTTCTTT. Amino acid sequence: CASSRGQGRLAFF.

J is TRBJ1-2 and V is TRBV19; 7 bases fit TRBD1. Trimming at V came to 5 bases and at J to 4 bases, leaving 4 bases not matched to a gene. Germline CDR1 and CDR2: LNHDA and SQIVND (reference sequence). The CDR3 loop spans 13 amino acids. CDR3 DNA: TGTGCCAGTAGTCAAACAGGGGTCTATGGCTACACCTTC. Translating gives CASSQTGVYGYTF.

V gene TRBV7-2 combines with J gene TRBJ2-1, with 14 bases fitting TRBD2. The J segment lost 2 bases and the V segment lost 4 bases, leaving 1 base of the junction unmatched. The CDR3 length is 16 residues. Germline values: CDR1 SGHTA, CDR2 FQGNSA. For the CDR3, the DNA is TGTGCCAGCAGCTGGACTAGCGGGGGGACCTACAATGAGCAGTTCTTC. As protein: CASSWTSGGTYNEQFF.

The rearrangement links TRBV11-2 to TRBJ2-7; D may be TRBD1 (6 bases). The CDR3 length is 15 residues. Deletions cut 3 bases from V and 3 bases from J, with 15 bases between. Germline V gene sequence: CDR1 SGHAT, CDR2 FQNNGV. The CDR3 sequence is CASSFPMGTLYEQYF. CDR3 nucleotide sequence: TGTGCCAGCAGCTTTCCCATGGGGACACTCTACGAGCAGTACTTC.

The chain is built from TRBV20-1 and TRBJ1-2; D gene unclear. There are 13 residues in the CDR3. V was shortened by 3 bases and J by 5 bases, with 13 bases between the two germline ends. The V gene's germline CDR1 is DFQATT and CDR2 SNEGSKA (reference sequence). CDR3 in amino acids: CSASVSSPYGYTF. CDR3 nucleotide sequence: TGCAGTGCTAGTGTTAGTTCCCCTTATGGCTACACCTTC.

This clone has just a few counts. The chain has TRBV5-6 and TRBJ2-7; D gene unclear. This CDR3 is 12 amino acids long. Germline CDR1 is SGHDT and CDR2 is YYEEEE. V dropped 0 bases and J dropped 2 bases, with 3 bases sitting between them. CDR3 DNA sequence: TGTGCCAGCAGCTTGGCCACCTACGAGCAGTACTTC. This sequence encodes CASSLATYEQYF.

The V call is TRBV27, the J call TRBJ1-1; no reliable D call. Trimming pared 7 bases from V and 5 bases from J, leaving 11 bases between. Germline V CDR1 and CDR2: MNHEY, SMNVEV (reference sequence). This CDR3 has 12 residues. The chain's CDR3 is CASTTSGTEAFF. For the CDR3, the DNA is TGTGCCAGCACCACTTCCGGGACTGAAGCTTTCTTT.

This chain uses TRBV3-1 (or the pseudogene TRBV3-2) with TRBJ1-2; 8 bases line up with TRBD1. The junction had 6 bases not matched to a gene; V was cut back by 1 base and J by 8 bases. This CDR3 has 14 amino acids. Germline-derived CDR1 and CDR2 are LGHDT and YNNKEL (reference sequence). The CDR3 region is CASSQGRGQVGYTF. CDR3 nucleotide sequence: TGTGCCAGCAGCCAAGGGAGGGGACAGGTCGGCTACACCTTC.

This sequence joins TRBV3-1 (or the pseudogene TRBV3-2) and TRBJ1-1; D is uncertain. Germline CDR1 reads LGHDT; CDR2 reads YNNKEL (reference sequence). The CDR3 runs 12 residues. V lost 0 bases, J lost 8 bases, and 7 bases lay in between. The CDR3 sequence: CASSQDRWEAFF. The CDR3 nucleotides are TGTGCCAGCAGCCAAGACAGGTGGGAAGCTTTCTTT.

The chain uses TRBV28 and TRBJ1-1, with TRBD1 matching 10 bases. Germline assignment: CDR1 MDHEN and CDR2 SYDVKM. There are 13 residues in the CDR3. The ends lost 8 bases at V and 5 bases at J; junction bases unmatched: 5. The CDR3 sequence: CASGTGAPTEAFF. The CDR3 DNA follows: TGTGCCAGCGGGACAGGGGCCCCTACTGAAGCTTTCTTT. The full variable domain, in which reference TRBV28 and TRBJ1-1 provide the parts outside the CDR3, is DVKVTQSSRYLVKRTGEKVFLECVQDMDHENMFWYRQDPGLGLRLIYFSYDVKMKEKGDIPEGYSVSREKKERFSLILESASTNQTSMYLCASGTGAPTEAFFGQGTRLTVV.

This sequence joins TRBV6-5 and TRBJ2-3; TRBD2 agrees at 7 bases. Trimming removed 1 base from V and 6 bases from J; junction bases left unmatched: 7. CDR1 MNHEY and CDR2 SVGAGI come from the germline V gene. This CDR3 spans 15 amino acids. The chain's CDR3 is CASSYWGGDRDTQYF. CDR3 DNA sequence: TGTGCCAGCAGTTACTGGGGAGGGGACCGGGATACGCAGTATTTT.

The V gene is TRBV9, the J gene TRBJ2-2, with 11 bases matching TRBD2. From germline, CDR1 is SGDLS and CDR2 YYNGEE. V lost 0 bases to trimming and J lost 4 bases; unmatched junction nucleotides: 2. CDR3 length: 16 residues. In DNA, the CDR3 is TGTGCCAGCAGCGTAGAAGGGACTAGCGGCACCGGGGAGCTGTTTTTT. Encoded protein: CASSVEGTSGTGELFF. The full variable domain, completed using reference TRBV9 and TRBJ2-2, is DSGVTQTPKHLITATGQRVTLRCSPRSGDLSVYWYQQSLDQGLQFLIQYYNGEERAKGNILERFSAQQFPDLHSELNLSSLELGDSALYFCASSVEGTSGTGELFFGEGSRLTVL.

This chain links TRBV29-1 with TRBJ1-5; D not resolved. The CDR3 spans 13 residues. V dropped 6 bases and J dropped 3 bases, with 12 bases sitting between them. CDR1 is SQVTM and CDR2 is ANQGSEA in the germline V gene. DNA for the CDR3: TGCAGCGTGGCGGAACAAGACAATCAGCCCCAGCATTTT. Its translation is CSVAEQDNQPQHF. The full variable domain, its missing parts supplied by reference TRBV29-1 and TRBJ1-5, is SAVISQKPSRDICQRGTSLTIQCQVDSQVTMMFWYRQQPGQSLTLIATANQGSEATYESGFVIDKFPISRPNLTFSTLTVSNMSPEDSSIYLCSVAEQDNQPQHFGDGTRLSIL.

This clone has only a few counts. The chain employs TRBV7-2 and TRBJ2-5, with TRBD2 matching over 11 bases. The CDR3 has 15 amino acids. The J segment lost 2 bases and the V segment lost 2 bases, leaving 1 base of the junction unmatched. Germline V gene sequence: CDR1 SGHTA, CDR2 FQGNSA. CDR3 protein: CASSLIAGGQETQYF. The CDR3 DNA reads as TGTGCCAGCAGCTTAATAGCGGGGGGGCAAGAGACCCAGTACTTC. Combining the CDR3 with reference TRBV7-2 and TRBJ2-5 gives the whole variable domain GAGVSQSPSNKVTEKGKDVELRCDPISGHTALYWYRQSLGQGLEFLIYFQGNSAPDKSGLPSDRFSAERTGGSVSTLTIQRTQQEDSAVYLCASSLIAGGQETQYFGPGTRLLVL.